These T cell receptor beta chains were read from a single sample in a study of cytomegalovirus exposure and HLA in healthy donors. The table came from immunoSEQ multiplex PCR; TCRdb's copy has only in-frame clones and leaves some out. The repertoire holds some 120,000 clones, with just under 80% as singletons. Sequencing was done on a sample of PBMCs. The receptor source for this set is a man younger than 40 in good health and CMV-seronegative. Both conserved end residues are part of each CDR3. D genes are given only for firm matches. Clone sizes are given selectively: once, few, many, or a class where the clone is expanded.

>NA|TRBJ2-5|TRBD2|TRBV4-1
TGCGCCAGCAGCCCCAGAGGGAGGGGAAGGGAGACCCAGTACTTC
CASSPRGRGRETQYF
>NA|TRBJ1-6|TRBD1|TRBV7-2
TGTGCCAGCAGCTACCGGACAGGAACTTATAATTCACCCCTCCACTTT
CASSYRTGTYNSPLHF
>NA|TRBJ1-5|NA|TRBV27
TGTGCCAGCAGAACAGGGAGCTATAGCAATCAGCCCCAGCATTTT
CASRTGSYSNQPQHF
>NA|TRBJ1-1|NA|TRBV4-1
TGCGCCAGCAGCCAAGATCAAAACAGGGTGAACACTGAAGCTTTCTTT
CASSQDQNRVNTEAFF
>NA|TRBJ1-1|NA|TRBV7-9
TGTGCCAGCAGCTTAGCGTCCGGGACTGAAGCTTTCTTT
CASSLASGTEAFF
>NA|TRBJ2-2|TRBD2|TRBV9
TGTGCCAGCAGCCCTACTAGCGGGGCCACCGGGGAGCTGTTTTTT
CASSPTSGATGELFF
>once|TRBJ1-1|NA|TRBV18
TGTGCCAGCTCCCCTGACAGGACCTACACTGAAGCTTTCTTT
CASSPDRTYTEAFF
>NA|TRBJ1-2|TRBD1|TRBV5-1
TGCGCCAGCAGCGGACAGGGGTATGGCTACACCTTC
CASSGQGYGYTF
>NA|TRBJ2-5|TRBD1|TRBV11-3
TGTGCCAGCAGCCCCGGACAGGGGGATAAAGAGACCCAGTACTTC
CASSPGQGDKETQYF
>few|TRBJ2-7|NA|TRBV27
TGTGCCAGCAGTCCGCGGACCGCGGGGGAGCAGTACTTC
CASSPRTAGEQYF
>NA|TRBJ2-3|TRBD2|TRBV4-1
TGCGCCAGCAGCCAAGAGGGGCGGACTAGCGGGAGGGCCTCAACAGATACGCAGTATTTT
CASSQEGRTSGRASTDTQYF
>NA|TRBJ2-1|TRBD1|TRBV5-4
TGTGCCAGCAGCTTTGGGACAGGGTTAGTGTACAATGAGCAGTTCTTC
CASSFGTGLVYNEQFF
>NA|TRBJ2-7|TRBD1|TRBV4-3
TGCGCCAGCAGCCAAGAGTCATCCGGACAGGGGGTTTACGAGCAGTACTTC
CASSQESSGQGVYEQYF
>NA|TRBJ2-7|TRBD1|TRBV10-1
TGCGCCAGCGCGGACAGGGACGAGCAGTACTTC
CASADRDEQYF
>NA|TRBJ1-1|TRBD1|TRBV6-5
TGTGCCAGCAGTTCGAACCGACAGGGGAGGGGCACTGAAGCTTTCTTT
CASSSNRQGRGTEAFF
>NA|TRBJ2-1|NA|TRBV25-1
TGTGCCAGCAGTGGGAATAATCGGGACTACAATGAGCAGTTCTTC
CASSGNNRDYNEQFF
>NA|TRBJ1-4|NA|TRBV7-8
TGTGCCAGCAGCCCACCCTCGTTAAGCGGGGAAAAACTGTTTTTT
CASSPPSLSGEKLFF
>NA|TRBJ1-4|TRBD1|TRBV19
TGTGCCAGTAGTACCCTACAGGGGGGGTCTGAAAAACTGTTTTTT
CASSTLQGGSEKLFF
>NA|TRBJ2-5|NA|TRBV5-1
TGCGCCAGCAGCTTGGGAGGGCGGGAGACCCAGTACTTC
CASSLGGRETQYF
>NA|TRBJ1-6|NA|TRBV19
TGTGCCAGTAACACAGGGTCGAGCTCCTATAATTCACCCCTCCACTTT
CASNTGSSSYNSPLHF
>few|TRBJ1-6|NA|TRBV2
TGTGCCAGCAGACAGGGACGTAATTCACCCCTCCACTTT
CASRQGRNSPLHF
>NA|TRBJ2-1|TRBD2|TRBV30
TGTGCCTGGAGTCAAACTAGCGGGAGATTAAATGAGCAGTTCTTC
CAWSQTSGRLNEQFF
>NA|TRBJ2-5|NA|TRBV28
TGTGCCAGCAGTTTAGCCAGGGGAGAGGTGGAGACCCAGTACTTC
CASSLARGEVETQYF
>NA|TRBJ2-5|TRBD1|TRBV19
TGTGCCAGTAGTATAGTACCAGGGGGAGAGACCCAGTACTTC
CASSIVPGGETQYF
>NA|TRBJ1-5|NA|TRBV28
TGTGCCAGCAGTTTAGCCCGACCGGGTCAGCCCCAGCATTTT
CASSLARPGQPQHF
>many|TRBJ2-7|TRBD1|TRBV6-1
TGTGCCAGCAGTGGGATAGGCAAGACAGGGGTCTCCTACGAGCAGTACTTC
CASSGIGKTGVSYEQYF
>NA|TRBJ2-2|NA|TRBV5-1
TGCGCCAGCAGAAGGGAGACCGGGGAGCTGTTTTTT
CASRRETGELFF
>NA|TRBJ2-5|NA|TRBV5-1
TGCGCCAGCAGCCGAACGACAGACGAGGATAAGCGGGCATGGGAGACCCAGTACTTC
CASSRTTDEDKRAWETQYF
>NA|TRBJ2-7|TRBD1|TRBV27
TGTGCCAGCAGTCCCGGACAGGCAGCTCTTCGAGAGCAGTACTTC
CASSPGQAALREQYF